This T cell receptor (beta chain) was obtained from a study of identical twins. Study-level results: Twins' excess sharing was less marked for out-of-frame beta sequences. Out-of-frame alpha sequences common to twins exhibited an excess of low generation probability.

Trimming stripped 5 bases from V and 1 base from J, with 17 bases between. The CDR3 covers 16 residues. Germline loops: CDR1 SGHAT, CDR2 FQNNGV. TCRdb re-analysed the 5' RACE reads in MiXCR, keeping a single row per CDR3 protein. The sample carries approximately 500,000 distinct CDR3 sequences, approximately 16% recorded once. Healthy Caucasians provided all donations. Regarding this clonotype: Its specificity is unknown.

This sample also appeared in a second study, on yellow fever vaccine responses in identical twins.

The TCR sequence derives from a young woman in good health. Material for sequencing was CD4+ T cells sorted from blood. This rearrangement joins TRBV11-2 to TRBJ1-1; D is perhaps TRBD1 (6 bases). The CDR3 region has the DNA TGTGCCAGCAGCCCCGTTCGGGGACAACCGAACACTGAAGCTTTCTTT. Translation: CASSPVRGQPNTEAFF.